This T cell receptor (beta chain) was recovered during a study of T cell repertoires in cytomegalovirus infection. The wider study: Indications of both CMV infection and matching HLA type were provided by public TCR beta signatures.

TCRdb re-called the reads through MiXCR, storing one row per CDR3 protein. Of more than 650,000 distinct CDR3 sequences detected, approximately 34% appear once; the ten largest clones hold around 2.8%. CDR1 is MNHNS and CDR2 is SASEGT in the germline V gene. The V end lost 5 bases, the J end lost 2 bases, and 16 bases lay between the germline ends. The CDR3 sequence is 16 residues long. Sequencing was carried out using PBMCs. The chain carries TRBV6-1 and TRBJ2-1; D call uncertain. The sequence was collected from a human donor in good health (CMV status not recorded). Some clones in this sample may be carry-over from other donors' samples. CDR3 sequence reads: CASSHTATSTYNEQFF. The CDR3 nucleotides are TGTGCCAGCAGTCACACCGCCACGAGCACCTACAATGAGCAGTTCTTC.